These T cell receptor beta chains were read from a single sample in a study of blood T cell repertoires in COVID-19. Measured with immunoSEQ multiplex PCR; TCRdb has only the in-frame clones, and not every one. The sample includes about 46,000 clones, about 86% seen only once; the top ten take around 3.3%. Source material: PBMCs or T cells enriched from blood (not recorded which). These receptors came from a woman between 50 and 59 years old who had recovered from COVID-19. Both conserved end residues are part of each CDR3. Fields, in order: J gene, V gene, clone size, D gene, CDR3 protein, CDR3 DNA. The D gene is left open where the match is weak. Not all rows give a size; the values are once, few, many and, for expanded clones, a class.

TRBJ1-6,TRBV5-1,.,.,CASSFGSTDSPLHF,TGCGCCAGCAGCTTTGGCAGTACAGATTCACCCCTCCACTTT
TRBJ1-1,TRBV5-1,few,TRBD1,CASSFGQGARITEAFF,TGCGCCAGCAGCTTCGGTCAGGGGGCGCGGATCACTGAAGCTTTCTTT
TRBJ2-3,TRBV4-2,once,TRBD2,CASSQEGMGSGGYTDTQYF,TGTGCCAGCAGCCAAGAAGGAATGGGGAGCGGGGGGTACACAGATACGCAGTATTTT
TRBJ1-3,TRBV9,.,.,CASSVEDYSGNTIYF,TGTGCCAGCAGCGTAGAGGACTACTCTGGAAACACCATATATTTT
TRBJ2-3,TRBV27,few,.,CASSRLDPPRTQYF,TGTGCCAGCAGCCGACTAGACCCCCCCCGAACGCAGTATTTT
TRBJ2-1,TRBV4-1,.,TRBD1,CASSRERQGSYNEQFF,TGCGCCAGCAGCCGAGAGAGACAGGGATCCTACAATGAGCAGTTCTTC
TRBJ1-1,TRBV5-1,.,.,CASTWGGTARNTEAFF,TGCGCCAGCACCTGGGGGGGCACCGCTAGAAACACTGAAGCTTTCTTT
TRBJ2-2,TRBV4-3,.,TRBD2,CASSPGLAVNTGELFF,TGCGCCAGCAGCCCTGGACTAGCGGTTAACACCGGGGAGCTGTTTTTT
TRBJ1-2,TRBV19,.,.,CASSQTGGLEYGYTF,TGTGCCAGTAGTCAAACGGGGGGGCTCGAGTATGGCTACACCTTC
TRBJ2-7,TRBV27,.,.,CASSLLQVRKQGMEQYF,TGTGCCAGCAGTCTACTCCAAGTGCGAAAACAGGGAATGGAGCAGTACTTC
TRBJ2-2,TRBV5-1,.,.,CASSGGRGTGELFF,TGCGCCAGCAGCGGGGGGAGAGGCACCGGGGAGCTGTTTTTT
TRBJ2-4,TRBV6-2/TRBV6-3,.,.,CASSPRGNTLAKNIQYF,TGTGCCAGCAGCCCTCGAGGGAACACCCTAGCCAAAAACATTCAGTACTTC
TRBJ1-6,TRBV5-1,.,TRBD1,CASSPGTGGTALHF,TGCGCCAGCAGCCCCGGGACAGGTGGGACGGCCCTCCACTTT
TRBJ1-2,TRBV5-4,.,.,CASRPQGPNYGYTF,TGTGCCAGCAGGCCACAGGGCCCTAACTATGGCTACACCTTC
TRBJ2-7,TRBV19,few,TRBD1,CASSPRTGVFSYEQYF,TGTGCCAGTAGTCCCCGGACAGGAGTCTTCTCCTACGAGCAGTACTTC
TRBJ1-2,TRBV6-5,.,.,CASRNTVNYGYTF,TGTGCCAGCAGAAATACAGTCAACTATGGCTACACCTTC
TRBJ1-6,TRBV10-2,.,.,CASSESQGSSPLHF,TGCGCCAGCAGTGAGTCGCAGGGTTCTTCACCCCTCCACTTT
TRBJ2-3,TRBV20-1,.,.,CSAAQGDTQYF,TGCAGTGCAGCACAGGGAGATACGCAGTATTTT
TRBJ1-5,TRBV2,.,.,CASSQQGTGQPQHF,TGTGCCAGCAGCCAACAGGGAACAGGTCAGCCCCAGCATTTT
TRBJ2-5,TRBV4-2,.,.,CASSQDRGQSTYF,TGTGCCAGCAGCCAAGATAGGGGTCAGTCCACGTACTTC
TRBJ2-1,TRBV29-1,.,.,CSVESPRYSNEQFF,TGCAGCGTTGAATCCCCAAGATACAGCAATGAGCAGTTCTTC
TRBJ1-1,TRBV19,.,.,CASRDQRSLVATEAFF,TGTGCCAGTAGGGATCAGCGGTCGTTGGTTGCTACTGAAGCTTTCTTT
TRBJ1-1,TRBV19,.,.,CASSIFGGLGNTEAFF,TGTGCCAGTAGTATATTCGGGGGTTTGGGGAACACTGAAGCTTTCTTT
TRBJ2-3,TRBV7-2,.,TRBD2,CASSLDWASGSTDTQYF,TGTGCCAGCAGCTTAGATTGGGCTAGCGGGAGCACAGATACGCAGTATTTT
TRBJ1-3,TRBV5-4,.,TRBD1,CASSWSGTGTGNTIYF,TGTGCCAGCAGCTGGTCGGGGACAGGGACTGGAAACACCATATATTTT
TRBJ2-5,TRBV20-1,.,.,CSASTRGETQYF,TGCAGTGCTAGTACTCGGGGAGAGACCCAGTACTTC
TRBJ1-2,TRBV6-5,once,.,CASSRGGIRGYTF,TGTGCCAGCAGCCGCGGGGGGATTCGTGGCTACACCTTC
TRBJ2-2,TRBV3-1/TRBV3-2,.,TRBD1,CASSPYRDRGSTGELFF,TGTGCCAGCAGCCCTTACAGGGACAGGGGGTCCACCGGGGAGCTGTTTTTT
TRBJ2-5,TRBV25-1,.,TRBD1,CASSGEGQGALETQYF,TGTGCCAGCAGTGGAGAGGGACAGGGGGCATTGGAGACCCAGTACTTC
TRBJ1-1,TRBV5-5,.,.,CASSLDGGRYTEAFF,TGTGCCAGCAGCTTGGACGGGGGGAGGTACACTGAAGCTTTCTTT
TRBJ2-3,TRBV18,.,TRBD2,CASSPPLGGSTDTQYF,TGTGCCAGCTCACCACCGCTGGGGGGGAGCACAGATACGCAGTATTTT
TRBJ2-1,TRBV7-9,.,.,CASSGSYNEQFF,TGTGCCAGCTCAGGCTCCTACAATGAGCAGTTCTTC
TRBJ2-1,TRBV12-5,.,TRBD2,CASGFGSSGGGEQFF,TGTGCTAGTGGTTTTGGATCTAGCGGGGGGGGTGAGCAGTTCTTC
TRBJ1-3,TRBV14,.,.,CASSQRRSGNTIYF,TGTGCCAGCAGCCAACGGAGGTCGGGAAACACCATATATTTT
TRBJ1-6,TRBV7-2,.,.,CATNDRDNSPLHF,TGTGCCACCAACGACAGAGACAATTCACCCCTCCACTTT
TRBJ2-6,TRBV5-8,.,.,CASSLRGNGANVLTF,TGTGCCAGCAGCTTGCGGGGGAACGGGGCCAACGTCCTGACTTTC
TRBJ1-1,TRBV18,.,.,CASSPLAGGTEAFF,TGTGCCAGCTCACCACTCGCGGGAGGGACTGAAGCTTTCTTT
TRBJ1-5,TRBV2,once,.,CASSDQGGVGQPQHF,TGTGCCAGCAGTGACCAGGGAGGGGTAGGACAGCCCCAGCATTTT
TRBJ2-7,TRBV5-8,.,TRBD2,CASRRSRGLAYEQYF,TGTGCCAGCAGACGGAGTCGGGGACTAGCTTACGAGCAGTACTTC
TRBJ1-1,TRBV11-2,.,TRBD1,CASTPDRGRAFF,TGTGCCAGCACCCCGGACAGGGGGCGAGCTTTCTTT
TRBJ2-3,TRBV5-1,.,TRBD2,CASSKTSGSASADTQYF,TGCGCCAGCAGCAAAACTAGCGGGAGTGCATCTGCAGATACGCAGTATTTT
TRBJ2-5,TRBV7-2,.,TRBD1,CASSLAGQGETQYF,TGTGCCAGCAGCTTAGCAGGACAGGGAGAGACCCAGTACTTC
TRBJ2-5,TRBV11-2,once,.,CASSRGTPAGETQYF,TGTGCCAGCAGCCGGGGGACCCCTGCGGGGGAGACCCAGTACTTC
TRBJ2-2,TRBV7-7,few,TRBD2,CASSSPGLAGSGELFF,TGTGCTAGCAGCTCACCGGGACTAGCGGGATCCGGGGAGCTGTTTTTT
TRBJ2-1,TRBV28,.,.,CASSIGQGKIKPQFF,TGTGCCAGCAGCATAGGGCAGGGAAAAATCAAACCGCAGTTCTTC
TRBJ1-6,TRBV7-6,.,.,CASSLGQGAYSPLHF,TGTGCCAGCAGCTTAGGGCAGGGCGCGTATTCACCCCTCCACTTT
TRBJ2-5,TRBV7-7,.,TRBD1,CASSPETGGWVTQYF,TGTGCCAGCAGCCCCGAGACAGGGGGTTGGGTGACCCAGTACTTC
TRBJ1-4,TRBV6-2/TRBV6-3,.,.,CASSYSGALNEKLFF,TGTGCCAGCAGTTACTCGGGGGCCCTGAATGAAAAACTGTTTTTT
TRBJ2-4,TRBV3-1/TRBV3-2,.,.,CASSLTEARGNIQYF,TGTGCCAGCAGCCTGACTGAGGCGCGGGGAAACATTCAGTACTTC
TRBJ2-5,TRBV3-1/TRBV3-2,.,TRBD2,CASSQDASGGKTQYF,TGTGCCAGCAGCCAAGATGCGAGCGGGGGGAAGACCCAGTACTTC